The clone carrying this T cell receptor (beta chain) occurred once. Its matching antigen is unknown. Germline loops: CDR1 LNHDA, CDR2 SQIVND (reference sequence). The CDR3 contains 14 residues. V lost 5 bases and J lost 2; bases outside the gene matches: 4. The data originate from a study of OX40 agonist ivuxolimab in advanced cancers. Study-wide findings and caveats: Clones of CD4+ and CD8+ blood T cells grew by week 6 at doses of 0.1 to 3.0 mg/kg. Several nonresponders also turned out to have low normalized T-cell clonal expansion.

Data came from immunoSEQ multiplex PCR; TCRdb stores just in-frame clones and leaves some out. The table lists about 38,000 clones, nearly 85% of them singletons. The sequencing here drew on CD4+ or CD8+ T cells sorted from blood, taken in a trial of the OX40 agonist ivuxolimab. The chain recombines TRBV19 with TRBJ2-5; 8 bases line up with TRBD1. The sequence was obtained from an adult with an advanced solid tumor such as melanoma, head and neck, liver or kidney cancer. The DNA for the CDR3 is TGTGCCAGTAGTCCCTGGACAGGGCAAGAGACCCAGTACTTC. Its translation is CASSPWTGQETQYF.